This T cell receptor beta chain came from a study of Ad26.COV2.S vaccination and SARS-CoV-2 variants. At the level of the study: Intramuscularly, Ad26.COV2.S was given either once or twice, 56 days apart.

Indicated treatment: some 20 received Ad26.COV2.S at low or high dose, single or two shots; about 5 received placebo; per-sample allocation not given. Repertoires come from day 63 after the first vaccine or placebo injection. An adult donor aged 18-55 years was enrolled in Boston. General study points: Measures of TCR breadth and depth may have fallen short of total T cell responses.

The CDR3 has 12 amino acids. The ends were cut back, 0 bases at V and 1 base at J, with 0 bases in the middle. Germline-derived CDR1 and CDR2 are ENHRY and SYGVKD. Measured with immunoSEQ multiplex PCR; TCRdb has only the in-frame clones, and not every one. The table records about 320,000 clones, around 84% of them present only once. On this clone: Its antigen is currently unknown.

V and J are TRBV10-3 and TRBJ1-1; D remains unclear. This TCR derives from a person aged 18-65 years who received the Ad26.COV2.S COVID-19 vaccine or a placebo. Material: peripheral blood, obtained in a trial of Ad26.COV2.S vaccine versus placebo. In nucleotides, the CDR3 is TGTGCCATCAGTGAGTCGAACACTGAAGCTTTCTTT. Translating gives CAISESNTEAFF.